The rows below give T cell receptor beta chains drawn from one sample of a study of blood T cells in healthy people across ages. TCRdb re-called the 5' RACE reads through MiXCR, storing one row per CDR3 protein. The data hold around 320,000 distinct CDR3 sequences, with 25% to 30% observed a single time. The sequencing input was blood. All receptors come from a woman between 65 and 79 years old in good health. Both conserved end residues are part of each CDR3. D genes are given only for firm matches. Only some rows state a clone size, as once, few, many or a class for expanded clones.

v_gene	d_gene	abundance	j_gene	CDR3aa	CDR3nt
TRBV24-1	.	few	TRBJ2-5	CATSGGAVGETQYF	TGTGCCACCAGTGGTGGCGCGGTAGGGGAGACCCAGTACTTC
TRBV5-1	TRBD2	many	TRBJ2-1	CASSLRLAGGRSSYNEQFF	TGCGCCAGCAGCTTGAGGCTAGCGGGAGGACGGAGCTCCTACAATGAGCAGTTCTTC
TRBV5-1	TRBD2	few	TRBJ2-7	CASSRTSGMYEQYF	TGCGCCAGCAGTCGGACTAGCGGGATGTACGAGCAGTACTTC
TRBV5-1	TRBD2	.	TRBJ2-1	CASRLGLAGLNEQFF	TGCGCCAGCAGGCTCGGACTAGCGGGACTCAATGAGCAGTTCTTC
TRBV7-2	.	.	TRBJ1-4	CASSLQGGNEKLFF	TGTGCCAGCAGCTTACAAGGCGGGAATGAAAAACTGTTTTTT
TRBV6-6	TRBD1	.	TRBJ1-5	CASSYSGGDRKHF	TGTGCCAGCAGTTACTCGGGAGGGGACAGGAAACATTTT
TRBV5-1	.	few	TRBJ2-4	CASSLGAKNIQYF	TGCGCCAGCAGCTTGGGGGCCAAAAACATTCAGTACTTC
TRBV29-1	TRBD1	.	TRBJ2-3	CSVIPGQGATQYF	TGCAGCGTTATCCCGGGACAGGGGGCGACGCAGTATTTT
TRBV12-3/TRBV12-4	.	few	TRBJ2-7	CASNTGKGVSSYEQYF	TGTGCCAGCAATACAGGGAAAGGGGTTAGCTCCTACGAGCAGTACTTC
TRBV6-1	.	few	TRBJ1-2	CASSEGTSEGYTF	TGTGCCAGCAGTGAAGGGACATCGGAAGGCTACACCTTC
TRBV7-2	TRBD1	.	TRBJ1-2	CASSPTRQGVRYTF	TGTGCCAGCAGCCCTACACGACAGGGGGTGCGCTACACCTTC
TRBV7-3	.	.	TRBJ2-1	CASSTGQISDEQFF	TGTGCCAGCAGCACCGGACAGATCTCGGATGAGCAGTTCTTC
TRBV28	.	.	TRBJ2-7	CASGRPGQGDEQYF	TGTGCCAGCGGTAGGCCGGGTCAAGGGGACGAGCAGTACTTC
TRBV29-1	.	.	TRBJ2-7	CSAADSYYEQYF	TGCAGCGCCGCAGACTCGTACTACGAGCAGTACTTC
TRBV20-1	.	many	TRBJ2-5	CSARVWPIQETQYF	TGCAGTGCTAGAGTTTGGCCAATACAAGAGACCCAGTACTTC
TRBV6-1	.	.	TRBJ2-7	CASIPLAADYEQYF	TGTGCCAGCATTCCGCTAGCCGCCGACTACGAGCAGTACTTC
TRBV6-5	.	.	TRBJ1-3	CASSYSSRALSGNTIYF	TGTGCCAGCAGTTACTCGAGTAGGGCCCTCTCTGGAAACACCATATATTTT
TRBV14	.	.	TRBJ2-7	CASSQVGVDGEQYF	TGTGCCAGCAGCCAAGTTGGGGTGGATGGAGAGCAGTACTTC
TRBV12-3/TRBV12-4	.	few	TRBJ2-5	CASSLVGGSEYQETQYF	TGTGCCAGCAGTTTAGTGGGAGGTTCAGAATACCAAGAGACCCAGTACTTC
TRBV25-1	.	.	TRBJ2-2	CASSGEGGTGELFF	TGTGCCAGCAGTGGTGAGGGTGGCACCGGGGAGCTGTTTTTT
TRBV5-1	.	.	TRBJ1-4	CASSTGQNEKLFF	TGCGCCAGCAGCACCGGACAGAATGAAAAACTGTTTTTT
TRBV20-1	.	many	TRBJ1-4	CSAPGATNEKLFF	TGCAGTGCGCCCGGTGCAACTAATGAAAAACTGTTTTTT
TRBV9	.	.	TRBJ2-6	CASSLGTRSSGANVLTF	TGTGCCAGCAGCCTCGGGACGCGCAGCTCTGGGGCCAACGTCCTGACTTTC
TRBV3-1	.	.	TRBJ2-7	CACKKGKRSYEQYF	TGTGCCTGCAAAAAGGGGAAGAGGTCCTACGAGCAGTACTTC